This entry is about one TCR beta chain. The Seattle site enrolled patients during active infection and followed them longitudinally. This sample is drawn from a study of blood T cell repertoires in COVID-19. Overall study: Sources were T cells, B-cell-depleted T cells, or PBMCs; the material itself was cDNA or gDNA.

The CDR3 is 13 residues long. Germline V CDR1 and CDR2: SGHRS, YFSETQ. Trimming removed 1 base from V and 7 bases from J; junction bases left unmatched: 5. The data were produced by immunoSEQ multiplex PCR, yet TCRdb's version contains in-frame clones alone and is incomplete. The data show over 100,000 clones, roughly 92% seen once. The J gene is TRBJ2-7, the V gene TRBV5-1; TRBD1 matches 7 bases. Sequenced sample: peripheral blood. The clonotype originates from a woman aged 50 to 60 with COVID-19, enrolled during active disease. Here the CDR3 reads CASSLTGAGEQYF. CDR3 bases: TGCGCCAGCAGCTTGACAGGGGCAGGGGAGCAGTACTTC. Complete variable domain (other parts from reference TRBV5-1 and TRBJ2-7): KAGVTQTPRYLIKTRGQQVTLSCSPISGHRSVSWYQQTPGQGLQFLFEYFSETQRNKGNFPGRFSGRQFSNSRSEMNVSTLELGDSALYLCASSLTGAGEQYFGPGTRLTVT.